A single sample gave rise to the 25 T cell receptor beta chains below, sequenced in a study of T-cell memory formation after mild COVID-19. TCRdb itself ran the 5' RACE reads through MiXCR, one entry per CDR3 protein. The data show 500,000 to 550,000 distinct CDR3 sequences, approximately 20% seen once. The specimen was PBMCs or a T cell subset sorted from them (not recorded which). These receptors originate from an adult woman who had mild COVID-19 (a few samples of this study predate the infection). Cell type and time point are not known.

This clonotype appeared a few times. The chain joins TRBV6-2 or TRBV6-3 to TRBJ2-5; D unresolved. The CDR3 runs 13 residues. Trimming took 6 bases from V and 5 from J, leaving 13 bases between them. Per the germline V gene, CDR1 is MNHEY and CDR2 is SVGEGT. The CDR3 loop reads CASSYAERETQYF. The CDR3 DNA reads TGTGCCAGCAGCTACGCGGAGAGGGAGACCCAGTACTTC.

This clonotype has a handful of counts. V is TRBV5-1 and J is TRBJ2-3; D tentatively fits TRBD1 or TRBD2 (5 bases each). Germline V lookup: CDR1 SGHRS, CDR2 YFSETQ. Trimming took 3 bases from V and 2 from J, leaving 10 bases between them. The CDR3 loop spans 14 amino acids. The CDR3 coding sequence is TGCGCCAGCAGCTGGGACCTAGCCACAGATACGCAGTATTTT. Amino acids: CASSWDLATDTQYF. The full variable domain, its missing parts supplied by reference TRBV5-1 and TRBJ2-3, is KAGVTQTPRYLIKTRGQQVTLSCSPISGHRSVSWYQQTPGQGLQFLFEYFSETQRNKGNFPGRFSGRQFSNSRSEMNVSTLELGDSALYLCASSWDLATDTQYFGPGTRLTVL.

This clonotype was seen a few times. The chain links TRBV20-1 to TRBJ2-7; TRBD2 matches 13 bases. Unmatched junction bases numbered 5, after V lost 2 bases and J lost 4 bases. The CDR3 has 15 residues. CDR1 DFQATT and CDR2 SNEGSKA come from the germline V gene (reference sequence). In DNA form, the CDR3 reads TGCAGTGCTAGACCTGGGACTAGCGGGATGTACGAGCAGTACTTC. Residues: CSARPGTSGMYEQYF.

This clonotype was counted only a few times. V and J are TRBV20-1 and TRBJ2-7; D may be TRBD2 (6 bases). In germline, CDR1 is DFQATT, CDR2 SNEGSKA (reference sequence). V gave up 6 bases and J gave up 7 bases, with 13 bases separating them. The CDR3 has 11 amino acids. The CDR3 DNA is TGCAGTGCGGAGGGTCGAAAAGAGCAGTACTTC. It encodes CSAEGRKEQYF.

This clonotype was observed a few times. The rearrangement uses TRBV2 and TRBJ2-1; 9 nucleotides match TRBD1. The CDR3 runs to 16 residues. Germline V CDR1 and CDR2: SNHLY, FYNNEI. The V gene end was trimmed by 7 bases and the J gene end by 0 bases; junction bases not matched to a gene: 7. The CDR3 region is CASTAGTGSSYNEQFF. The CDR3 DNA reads TGTGCCAGCACCGCCGGGACAGGGAGCTCCTACAATGAGCAGTTCTTC.

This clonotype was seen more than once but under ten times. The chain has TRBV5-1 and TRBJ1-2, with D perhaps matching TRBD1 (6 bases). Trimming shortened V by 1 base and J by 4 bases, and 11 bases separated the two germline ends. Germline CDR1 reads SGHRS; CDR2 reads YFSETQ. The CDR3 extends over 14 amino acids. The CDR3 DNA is TGCGCCAGCAGCTTGTCACAGGGAGGCTATGGCTACACCTTC. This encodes CASSLSQGGYGYTF.

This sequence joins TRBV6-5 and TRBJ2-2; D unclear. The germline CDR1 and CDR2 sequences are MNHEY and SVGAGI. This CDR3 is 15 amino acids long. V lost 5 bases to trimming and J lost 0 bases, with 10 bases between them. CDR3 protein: CASSQAIANTGELFF. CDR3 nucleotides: TGTGCCAGCAGTCAGGCCATTGCGAACACCGGGGAGCTGTTTTTT.

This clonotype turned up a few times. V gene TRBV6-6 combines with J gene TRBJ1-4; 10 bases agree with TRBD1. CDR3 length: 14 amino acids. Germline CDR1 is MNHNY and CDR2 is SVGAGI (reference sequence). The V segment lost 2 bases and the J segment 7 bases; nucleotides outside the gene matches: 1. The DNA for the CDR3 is TGTGCCAGCAGTTACGGACAGGGGGGTGAAAAACTGTTTTTT. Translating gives CASSYGQGGEKLFF.

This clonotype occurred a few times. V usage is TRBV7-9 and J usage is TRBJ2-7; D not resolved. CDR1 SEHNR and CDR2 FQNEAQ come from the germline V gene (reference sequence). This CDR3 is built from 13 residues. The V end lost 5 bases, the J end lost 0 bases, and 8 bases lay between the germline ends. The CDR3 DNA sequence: TGTGCCAGCAGCCCCGTACACTCCTACGAGCAGTACTTC. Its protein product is CASSPVHSYEQYF.

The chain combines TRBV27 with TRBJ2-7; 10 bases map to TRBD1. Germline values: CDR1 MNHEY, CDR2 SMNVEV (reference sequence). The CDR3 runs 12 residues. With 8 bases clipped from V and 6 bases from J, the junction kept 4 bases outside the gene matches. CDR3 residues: CASRQGASEQYF. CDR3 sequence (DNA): TGTGCCAGCCGACAGGGGGCCAGCGAGCAGTACTTC.

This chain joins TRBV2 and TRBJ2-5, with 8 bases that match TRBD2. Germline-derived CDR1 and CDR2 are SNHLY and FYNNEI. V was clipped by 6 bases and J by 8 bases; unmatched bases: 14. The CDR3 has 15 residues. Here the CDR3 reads CASRRGTSGTGTQYF. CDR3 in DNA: TGTGCCAGCAGGAGGGGAACTAGCGGCACGGGTACCCAGTACTTC.

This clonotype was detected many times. The DNA of the CDR3 is TGTGCCAGCAGCGCGTCCCCGGAGGGGATCTACGAGCAGTACTTC. It encodes CASSASPEGIYEQYF. The rearrangement uses TRBV7-6 and TRBJ2-7, with a tentative D call TRBD2 (6 bases). The CDR3 consists of 15 residues. V gave up 5 bases and J gave up 3 bases, with 17 bases separating them. CDR1 SGHVS and CDR2 FNYEAQ come from the germline V gene.

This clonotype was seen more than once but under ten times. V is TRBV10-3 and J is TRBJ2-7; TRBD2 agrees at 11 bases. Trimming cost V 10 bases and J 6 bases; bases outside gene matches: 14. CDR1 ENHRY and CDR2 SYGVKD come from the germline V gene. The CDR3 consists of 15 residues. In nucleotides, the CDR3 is TGTGCCACCCTGAGTGAGACTAGCGGGAAATCCGAGCAGTACTTC. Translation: CATLSETSGKSEQYF.

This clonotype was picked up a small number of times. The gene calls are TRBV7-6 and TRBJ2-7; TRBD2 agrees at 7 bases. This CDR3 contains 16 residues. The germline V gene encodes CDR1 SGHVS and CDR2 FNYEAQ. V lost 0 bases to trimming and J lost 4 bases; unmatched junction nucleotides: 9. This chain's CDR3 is CASSLAMGEGIYEQYF. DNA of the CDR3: TGTGCCAGCAGCTTAGCGATGGGGGAGGGCATATACGAGCAGTACTTC.

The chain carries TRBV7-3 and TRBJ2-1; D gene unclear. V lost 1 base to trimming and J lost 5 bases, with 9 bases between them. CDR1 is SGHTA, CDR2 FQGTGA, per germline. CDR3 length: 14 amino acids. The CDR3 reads CASSLNINDNEQFF. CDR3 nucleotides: TGTGCCAGCAGCTTAAATATTAATGACAATGAGCAGTTCTTC. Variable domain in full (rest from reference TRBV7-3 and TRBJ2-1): GAGVSQTPSNKVTEKGKYVELRCDPISGHTALYWYRQSLGQGPEFLIYFQGTGAADDSGLPNDRFFAVRPEGSVSTLKIQRTERGDSAVYLCASSLNINDNEQFFGPGTRLTVL.

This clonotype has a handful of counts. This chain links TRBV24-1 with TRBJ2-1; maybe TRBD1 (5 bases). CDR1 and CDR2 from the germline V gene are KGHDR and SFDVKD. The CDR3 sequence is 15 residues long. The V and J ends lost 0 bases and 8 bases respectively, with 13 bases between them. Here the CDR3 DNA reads TGTGCCACCAGTGATTTGCAGGGAAGGGCATATGAGCAGTTCTTC. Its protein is CATSDLQGRAYEQFF.

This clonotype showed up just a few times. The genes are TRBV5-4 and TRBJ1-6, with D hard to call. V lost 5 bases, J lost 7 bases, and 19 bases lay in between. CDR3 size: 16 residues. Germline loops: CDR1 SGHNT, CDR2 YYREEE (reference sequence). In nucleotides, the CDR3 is TGTGCCAGCAGTCTCGAGGGAGGCAGGTCAAATTCACCCCTCCACTTT. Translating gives CASSLEGGRSNSPLHF. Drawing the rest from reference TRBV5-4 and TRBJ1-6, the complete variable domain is ETGVTQSPTHLIKTRGQQVTLRCSSQSGHNTVSWYQQALGQGPQFIFQYYREEENGRGNFPPRFSGLQFPNYSSELNVNALELDDSALYLCASSLEGGRSNSPLHFGNGTRLTVT.

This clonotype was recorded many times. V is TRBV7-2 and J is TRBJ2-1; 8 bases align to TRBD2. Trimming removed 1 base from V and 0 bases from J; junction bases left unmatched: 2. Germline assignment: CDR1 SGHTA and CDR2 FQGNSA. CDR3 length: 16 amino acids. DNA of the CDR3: TGTGCCAGCAGCTTAGACAGCGGGAGCTCCTACAATGAGCAGTTCTTC. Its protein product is CASSLDSGSSYNEQFF. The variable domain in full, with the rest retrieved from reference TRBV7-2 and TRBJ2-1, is GAGVSQSPSNKVTEKGKDVELRCDPISGHTALYWYRQSLGQGLEFLIYFQGNSAPDKSGLPSDRFSAERTGGSVSTLTIQRTQQEDSAVYLCASSLDSGSSYNEQFFGPGTRLTVL.

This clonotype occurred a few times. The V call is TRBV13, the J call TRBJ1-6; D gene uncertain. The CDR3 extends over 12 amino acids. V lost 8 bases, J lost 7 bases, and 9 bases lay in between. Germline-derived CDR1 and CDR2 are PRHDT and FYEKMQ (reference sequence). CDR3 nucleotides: TGTGCCAGCGCGGGCGGAAATTCACCCCTCCACTTT. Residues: CASAGGNSPLHF.

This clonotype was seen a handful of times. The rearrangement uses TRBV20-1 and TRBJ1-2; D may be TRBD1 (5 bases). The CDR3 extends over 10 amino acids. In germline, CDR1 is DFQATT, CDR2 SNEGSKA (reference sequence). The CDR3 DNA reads TGCAGATATGAGGGGCATGGCTACACCTTC. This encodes CRYEGHGYTF.

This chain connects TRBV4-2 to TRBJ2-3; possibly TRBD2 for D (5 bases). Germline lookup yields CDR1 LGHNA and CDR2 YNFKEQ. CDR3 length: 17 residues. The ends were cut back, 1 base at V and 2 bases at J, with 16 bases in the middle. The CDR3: CASSQGAVLLYTDTQYF. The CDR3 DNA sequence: TGTGCCAGCAGCCAAGGAGCGGTCCTTCTTTACACAGATACGCAGTATTTT.

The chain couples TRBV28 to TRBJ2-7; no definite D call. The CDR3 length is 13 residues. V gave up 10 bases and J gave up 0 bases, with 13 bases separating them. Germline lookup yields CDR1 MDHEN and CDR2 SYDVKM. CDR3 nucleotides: TGTGCCATCTCCCTTGGCGGCTCCTACGAGCAGTACTTC. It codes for CAISLGGSYEQYF. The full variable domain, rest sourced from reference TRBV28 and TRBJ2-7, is DVKVTQSSRYLVKRTGEKVFLECVQDMDHENMFWYRQDPGLGLRLIYFSYDVKMKEKGDIPEGYSVSREKKERFSLILESASTNQTSMYLCAISLGGSYEQYFGPGTRLTVT.

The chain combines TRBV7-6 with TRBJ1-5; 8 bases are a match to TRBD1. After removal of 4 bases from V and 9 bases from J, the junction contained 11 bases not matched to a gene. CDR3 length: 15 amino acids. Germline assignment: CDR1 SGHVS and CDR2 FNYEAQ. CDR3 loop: CASSSDATGDSPQHF. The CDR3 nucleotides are TGTGCCAGCAGCTCAGATGCGACAGGGGATTCGCCCCAGCATTTT.

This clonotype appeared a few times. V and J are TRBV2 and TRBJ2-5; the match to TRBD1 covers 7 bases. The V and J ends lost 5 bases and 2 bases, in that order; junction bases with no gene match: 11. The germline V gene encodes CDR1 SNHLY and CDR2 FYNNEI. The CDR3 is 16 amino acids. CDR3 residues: CASSLRDRAPQETQYF. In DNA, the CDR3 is TGTGCCAGCAGTCTTCGGGACAGAGCTCCTCAAGAGACCCAGTACTTC.

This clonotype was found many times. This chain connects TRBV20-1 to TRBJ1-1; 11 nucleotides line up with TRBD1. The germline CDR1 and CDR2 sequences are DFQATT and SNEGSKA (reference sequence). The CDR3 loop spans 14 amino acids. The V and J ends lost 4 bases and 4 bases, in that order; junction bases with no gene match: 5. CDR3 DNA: TGCAGTGCTAAAGGACAGGGGGCGCCCACTGAAGCTTTCTTT. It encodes CSAKGQGAPTEAFF.